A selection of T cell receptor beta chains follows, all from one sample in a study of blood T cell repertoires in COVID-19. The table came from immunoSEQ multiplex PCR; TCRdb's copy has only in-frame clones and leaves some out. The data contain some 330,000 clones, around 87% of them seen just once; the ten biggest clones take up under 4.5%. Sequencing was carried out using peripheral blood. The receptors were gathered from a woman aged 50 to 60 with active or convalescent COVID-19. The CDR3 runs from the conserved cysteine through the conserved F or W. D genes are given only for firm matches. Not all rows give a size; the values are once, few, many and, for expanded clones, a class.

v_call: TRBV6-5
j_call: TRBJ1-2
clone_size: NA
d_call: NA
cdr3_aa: CASSLNPRDGYTF
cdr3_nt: TGTGCCAGCAGTCTAAACCCCAGGGATGGCTACACCTTC

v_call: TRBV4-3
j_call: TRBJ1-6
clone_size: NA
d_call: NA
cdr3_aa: CASSQDKGRHSPLHF
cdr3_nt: TGCGCCAGCAGCCAAGATAAGGGGAGGCATTCACCCCTCCACTTT

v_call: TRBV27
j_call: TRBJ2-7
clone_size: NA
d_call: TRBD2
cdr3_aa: CASRGLAYEQYF
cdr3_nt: TGTGCCAGCAGAGGACTAGCCTACGAGCAGTACTTC

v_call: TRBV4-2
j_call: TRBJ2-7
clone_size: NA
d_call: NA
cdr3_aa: CASSPNNFLARDEQYF
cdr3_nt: TGTGCCAGCAGCCCTAACAATTTCCTAGCTCGAGACGAGCAGTACTTC

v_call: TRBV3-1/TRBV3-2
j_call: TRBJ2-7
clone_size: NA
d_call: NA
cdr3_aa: CASSPTGISYEQYF
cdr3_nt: TGTGCCAGCAGCCCGACAGGAATCTCCTACGAGCAGTACTTC

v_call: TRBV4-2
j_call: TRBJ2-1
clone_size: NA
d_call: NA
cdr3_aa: CASSQDREPAYNEQFF
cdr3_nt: TGTGCCAGCAGCCAAGATAGGGAGCCCGCCTACAATGAGCAGTTCTTC

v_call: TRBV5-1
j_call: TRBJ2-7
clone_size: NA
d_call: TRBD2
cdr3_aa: CASSLVVGGSYEQYF
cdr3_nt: TGCGCCAGCAGCTTGGTAGTGGGGGGGAGCTACGAGCAGTACTTC

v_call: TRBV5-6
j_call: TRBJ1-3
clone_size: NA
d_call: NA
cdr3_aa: CASSLEGAPSGNTIYF
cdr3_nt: TGTGCCAGCAGCTTGGAAGGAGCTCCCTCTGGAAACACCATATATTTT

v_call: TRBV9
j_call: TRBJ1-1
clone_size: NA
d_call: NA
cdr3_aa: CASSVGPGNTEAFF
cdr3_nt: TGTGCCAGCAGCGTAGGGCCAGGGAACACTGAAGCTTTCTTT

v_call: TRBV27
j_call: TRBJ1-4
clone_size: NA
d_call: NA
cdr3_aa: CASSLGGSTNEKLFF
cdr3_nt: TGTGCCAGCAGTTTAGGGGGGTCTACTAATGAAAAACTGTTTTTT

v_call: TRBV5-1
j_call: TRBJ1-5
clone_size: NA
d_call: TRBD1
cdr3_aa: CASSPGQGNQPQHF
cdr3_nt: TGCGCCAGCAGCCCGGGACAGGGCAATCAGCCCCAGCATTTT

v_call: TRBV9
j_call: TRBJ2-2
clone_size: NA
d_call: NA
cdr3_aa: CASSDYTGAGELFF
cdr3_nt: TGTGCCAGCAGTGATTATACGGGGGCCGGGGAGCTGTTTTTT

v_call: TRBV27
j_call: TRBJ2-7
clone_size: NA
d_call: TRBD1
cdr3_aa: CASSPQGANYEQYF
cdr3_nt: TGTGCCAGCAGTCCTCAGGGGGCCAACTACGAGCAGTACTTC

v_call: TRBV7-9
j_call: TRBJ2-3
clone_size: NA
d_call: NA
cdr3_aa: CASSQRSNPTDTQYF
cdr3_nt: TGTGCCAGCAGCCAACGATCTAATCCCACAGATACGCAGTATTTT

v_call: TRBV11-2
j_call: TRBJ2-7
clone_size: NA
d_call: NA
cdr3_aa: CASSLTPHVRGKNEQYF
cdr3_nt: TGTGCCAGCAGCTTAACACCCCACGTCAGGGGAAAGAACGAGCAGTACTTC

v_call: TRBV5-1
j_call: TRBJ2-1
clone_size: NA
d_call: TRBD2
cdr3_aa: CASSLVAGDNEQFF
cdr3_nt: TGCGCCAGCAGCTTGGTAGCGGGGGACAATGAGCAGTTCTTC

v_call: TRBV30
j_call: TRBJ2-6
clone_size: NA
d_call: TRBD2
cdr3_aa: CAWSFGRTDSGANVLTF
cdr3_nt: TGTGCCTGGAGCTTCGGGAGGACCGACTCTGGGGCCAACGTCCTGACTTTC

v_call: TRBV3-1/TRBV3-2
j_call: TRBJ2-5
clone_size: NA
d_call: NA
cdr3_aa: CASRGETQYF
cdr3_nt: TGTGCCAGTAGGGGGGAGACCCAGTACTTC

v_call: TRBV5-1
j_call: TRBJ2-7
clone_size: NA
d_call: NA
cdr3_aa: CASSFGGADYEQYF
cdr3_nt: TGCGCCAGCAGCTTTGGGGGGGCGGACTACGAGCAGTACTTC

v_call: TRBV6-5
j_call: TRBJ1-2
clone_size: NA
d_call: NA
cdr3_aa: CASSYSSTANYGYTF
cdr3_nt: TGTGCCAGCAGTTACAGTTCCACAGCTAACTATGGCTACACCTTC

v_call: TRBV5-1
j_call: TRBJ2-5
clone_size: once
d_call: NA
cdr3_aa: CASSSSGAEETQYF
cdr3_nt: TGCGCCAGCAGCTCAAGCGGAGCGGAGGAGACCCAGTACTTC

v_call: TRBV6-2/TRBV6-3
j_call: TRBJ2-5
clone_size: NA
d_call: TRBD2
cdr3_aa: CASSYEAGGVEETQYF
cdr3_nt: TGTGCCAGCAGTTACGAAGCGGGGGGCGTGGAAGAGACCCAGTACTTC

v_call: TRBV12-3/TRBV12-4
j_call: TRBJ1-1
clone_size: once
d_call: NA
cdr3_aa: CASSQARGTEAFF
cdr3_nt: TGTGCCAGCAGTCAAGCCAGGGGCACTGAAGCTTTCTTT

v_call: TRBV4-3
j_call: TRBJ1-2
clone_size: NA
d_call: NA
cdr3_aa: CASSRKGALGGYTF
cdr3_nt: TGCGCCAGCAGCCGAAAAGGGGCTCTAGGTGGCTACACCTTC

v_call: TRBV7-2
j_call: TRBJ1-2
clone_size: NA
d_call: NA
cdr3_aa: CASSLPTGQHGYGYTF
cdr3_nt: TGTGCCAGCAGCCTGCCGACAGGTCAACATGGCTATGGCTACACCTTC

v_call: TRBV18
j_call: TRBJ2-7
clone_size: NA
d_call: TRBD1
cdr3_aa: CASSPPDRVHEQYF
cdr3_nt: TGTGCCAGCTCACCACCCGACAGGGTCCACGAGCAGTACTTC

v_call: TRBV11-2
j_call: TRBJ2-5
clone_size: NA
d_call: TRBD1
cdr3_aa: CASSMFGQGQETQYF
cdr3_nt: TGTGCCAGCAGCATGTTCGGACAGGGACAAGAGACCCAGTACTTC

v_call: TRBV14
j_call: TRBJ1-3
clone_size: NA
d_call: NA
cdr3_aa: CASSSSGASSGNTIYF
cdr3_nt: TGTGCCAGCAGCTCCTCAGGGGCGAGCTCTGGAAACACCATATATTTT

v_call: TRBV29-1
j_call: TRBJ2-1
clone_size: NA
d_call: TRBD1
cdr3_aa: CSVGTGASYNEQFF
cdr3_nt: TGCAGCGTTGGGACAGGGGCTTCCTACAATGAGCAGTTCTTC

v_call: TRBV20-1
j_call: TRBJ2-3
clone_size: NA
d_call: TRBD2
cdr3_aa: CSASRTSGVDDTQYF
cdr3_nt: TGCAGTGCTAGTCGGACTAGCGGGGTTGACGATACGCAGTATTTT

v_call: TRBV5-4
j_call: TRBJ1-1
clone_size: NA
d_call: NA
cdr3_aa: CASSAGTSATLNTEAFF
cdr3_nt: TGTGCCAGCAGCGCTGGGACATCAGCCACCCTGAACACTGAAGCTTTCTTT

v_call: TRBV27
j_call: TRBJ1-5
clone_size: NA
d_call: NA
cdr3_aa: CASGQNNQPQHF
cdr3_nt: TGTGCCTCAGGACAGAACAATCAGCCCCAGCATTTT

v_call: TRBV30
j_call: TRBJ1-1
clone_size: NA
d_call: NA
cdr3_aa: CAWSVLGGNTEAFF
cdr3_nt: TGTGCCTGGAGTGTACTGGGGGGGAACACTGAAGCTTTCTTT

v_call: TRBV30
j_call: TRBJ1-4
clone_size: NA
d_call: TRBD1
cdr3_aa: CAWADGRTGHEKLFF
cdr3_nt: TGTGCCTGGGCCGACGGACGGACAGGGCATGAAAAACTGTTTTTT

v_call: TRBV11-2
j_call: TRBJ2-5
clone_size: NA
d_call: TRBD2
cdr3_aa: CASSLASGSPLFETQYF
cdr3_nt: TGTGCCAGCAGCTTGGCTAGCGGGAGTCCTCTTTTTGAGACCCAGTACTTC

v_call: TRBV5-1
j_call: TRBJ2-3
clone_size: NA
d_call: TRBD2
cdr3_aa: CASSFSGGPDTQYF
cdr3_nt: TGCGCCAGCAGCTTTAGCGGGGGACCAGATACGCAGTATTTT

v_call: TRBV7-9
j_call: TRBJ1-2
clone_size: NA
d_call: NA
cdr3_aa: CASSADSYGYTF
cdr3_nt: TGTGCCAGCAGCGCAGACTCGTACGGCTACACCTTC

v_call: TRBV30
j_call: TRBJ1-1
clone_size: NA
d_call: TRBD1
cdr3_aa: CACHFRGPTEAFF
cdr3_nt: TGTGCCTGCCATTTCAGGGGGCCCACTGAAGCTTTCTTT

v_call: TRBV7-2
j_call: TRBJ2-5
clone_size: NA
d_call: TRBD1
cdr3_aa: CASSLATGIRETQYF
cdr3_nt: TGTGCCAGCAGCTTAGCGACAGGGATCAGGGAGACCCAGTACTTC

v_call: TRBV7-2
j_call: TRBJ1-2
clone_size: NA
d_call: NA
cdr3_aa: CASSLGGPGYGYTF
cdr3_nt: TGTGCCAGCAGCTTAGGAGGCCCCGGCTATGGCTACACCTTC

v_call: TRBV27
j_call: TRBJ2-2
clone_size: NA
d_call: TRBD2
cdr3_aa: CASSLRGRNTGELFF
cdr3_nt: TGTGCCAGCAGTTTACGCGGGAGAAACACCGGGGAGCTGTTTTTT

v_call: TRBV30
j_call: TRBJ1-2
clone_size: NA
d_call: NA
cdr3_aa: CAWSVPRADGYTF
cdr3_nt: TGTGCCTGGAGTGTACCCAGGGCCGATGGCTACACCTTC

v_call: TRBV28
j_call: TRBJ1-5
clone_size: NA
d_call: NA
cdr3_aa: CASSLLTGRGPHNQPQHF
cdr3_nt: TGTGCCAGCAGTTTATTGACGGGTCGAGGGCCCCACAATCAGCCCCAGCATTTT

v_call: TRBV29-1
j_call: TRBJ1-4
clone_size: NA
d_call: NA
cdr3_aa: CSVETPSQEKLFF
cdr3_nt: TGCAGCGTTGAGACTCCCAGTCAGGAAAAACTGTTTTTT

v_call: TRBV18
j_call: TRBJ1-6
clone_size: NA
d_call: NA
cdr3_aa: CASSPPTQGGSPLHF
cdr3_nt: TGTGCCAGCTCACCACCGACCCAGGGAGGTTCACCCCTCCACTTT

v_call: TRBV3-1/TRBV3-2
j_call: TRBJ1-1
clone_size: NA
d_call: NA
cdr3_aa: CASSQVRGTEAFF
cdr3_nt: TGTGCCAGCAGCCAAGTCCGCGGCACTGAAGCTTTCTTT

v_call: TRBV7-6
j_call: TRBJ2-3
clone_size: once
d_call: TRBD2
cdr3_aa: CASSLALAATDTQYF
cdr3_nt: TGTGCCAGCAGCTTAGCTCTAGCGGCCACAGATACGCAGTATTTT